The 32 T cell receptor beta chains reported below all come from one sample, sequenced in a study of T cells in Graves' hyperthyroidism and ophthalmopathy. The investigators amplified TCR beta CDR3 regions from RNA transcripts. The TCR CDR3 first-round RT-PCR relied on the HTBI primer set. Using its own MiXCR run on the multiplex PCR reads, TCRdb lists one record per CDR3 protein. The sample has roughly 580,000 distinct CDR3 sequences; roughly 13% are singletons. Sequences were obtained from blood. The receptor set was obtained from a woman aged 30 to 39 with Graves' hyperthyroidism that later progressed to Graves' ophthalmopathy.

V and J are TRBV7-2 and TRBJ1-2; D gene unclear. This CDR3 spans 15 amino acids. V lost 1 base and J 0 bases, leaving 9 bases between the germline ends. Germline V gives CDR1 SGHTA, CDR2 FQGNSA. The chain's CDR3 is CASSLDRLSNYGYTF. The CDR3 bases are TGTGCCAGCAGCTTAGACAGACTCTCTAACTATGGCTACACCTTC. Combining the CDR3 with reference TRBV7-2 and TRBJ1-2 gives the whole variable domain GAGVSQSPSNKVTEKGKDVELRCDPISGHTALYWYRQSLGQGLEFLIYFQGNSAPDKSGLPSDRFSAERTGGSVSTLTIQRTQQEDSAVYLCASSLDRLSNYGYTFGSGTRLTVV.

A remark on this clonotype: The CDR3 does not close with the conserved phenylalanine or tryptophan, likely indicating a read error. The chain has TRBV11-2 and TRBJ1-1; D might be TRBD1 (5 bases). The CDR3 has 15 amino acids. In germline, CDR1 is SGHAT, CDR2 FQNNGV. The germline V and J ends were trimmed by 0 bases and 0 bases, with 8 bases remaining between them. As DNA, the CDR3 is TGTGCCAGCAGCTTAGAATGGGGCATGAACACTGAAGCTTTCTCT. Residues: CASSLEWGMNTEAFS.

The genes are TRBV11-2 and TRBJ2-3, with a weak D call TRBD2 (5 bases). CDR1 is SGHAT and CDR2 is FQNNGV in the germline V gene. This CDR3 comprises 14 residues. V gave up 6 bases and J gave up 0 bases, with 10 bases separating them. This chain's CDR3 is CASREWTSTDTQYF. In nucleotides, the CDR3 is TGTGCCAGCAGAGAATGGACTAGCACAGATACGCAGTATTTT.

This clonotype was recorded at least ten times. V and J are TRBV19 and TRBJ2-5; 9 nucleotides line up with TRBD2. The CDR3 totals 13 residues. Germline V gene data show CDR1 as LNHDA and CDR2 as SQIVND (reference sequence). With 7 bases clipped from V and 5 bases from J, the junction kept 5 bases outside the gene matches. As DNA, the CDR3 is TGTGCCAGTAATGCGGGAGGGCCGGAGACCCAGTACTTC. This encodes CASNAGGPETQYF.

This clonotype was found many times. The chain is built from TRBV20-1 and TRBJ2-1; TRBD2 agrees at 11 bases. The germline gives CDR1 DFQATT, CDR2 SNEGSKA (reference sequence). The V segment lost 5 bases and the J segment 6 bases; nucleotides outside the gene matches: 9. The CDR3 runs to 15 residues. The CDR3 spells CSAVPTSGSINEQFF. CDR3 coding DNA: TGCAGTGCTGTCCCTACTAGCGGGAGTATCAATGAGCAGTTCTTC.

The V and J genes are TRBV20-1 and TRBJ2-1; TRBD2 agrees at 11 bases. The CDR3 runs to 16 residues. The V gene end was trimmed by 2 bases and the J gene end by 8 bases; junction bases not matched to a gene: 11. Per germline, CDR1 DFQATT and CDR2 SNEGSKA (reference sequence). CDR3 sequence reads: CSARPPLAGVVYEQFF. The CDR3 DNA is TGCAGTGCTAGACCGCCACTAGCGGGGGTTGTGTATGAGCAGTTCTTC.

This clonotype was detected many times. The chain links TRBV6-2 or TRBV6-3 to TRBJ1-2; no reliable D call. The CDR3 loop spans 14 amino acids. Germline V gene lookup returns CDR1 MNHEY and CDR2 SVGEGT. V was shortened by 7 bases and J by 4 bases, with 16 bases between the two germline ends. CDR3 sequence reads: CASTHAAGVYGYTF. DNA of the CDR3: TGTGCCAGCACCCACGCGGCAGGCGTCTATGGCTACACCTTC.

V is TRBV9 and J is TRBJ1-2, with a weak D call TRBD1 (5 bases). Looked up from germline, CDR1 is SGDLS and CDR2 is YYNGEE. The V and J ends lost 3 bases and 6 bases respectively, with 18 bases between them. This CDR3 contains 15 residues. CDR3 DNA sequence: TGTGCCAGCAGCGCCGTCCGAGGGGAGTCTGATGGCTACACCTTC. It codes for CASSAVRGESDGYTF. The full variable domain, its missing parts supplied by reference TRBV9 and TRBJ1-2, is DSGVTQTPKHLITATGQRVTLRCSPRSGDLSVYWYQQSLDQGLQFLIQYYNGEERAKGNILERFSAQQFPDLHSELNLSSLELGDSALYFCASSAVRGESDGYTFGSGTRLTVV.

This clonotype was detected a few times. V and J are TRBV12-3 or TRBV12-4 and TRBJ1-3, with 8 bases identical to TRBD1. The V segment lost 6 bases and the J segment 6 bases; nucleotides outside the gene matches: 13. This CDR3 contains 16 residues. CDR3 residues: CASSPGGGTGANTIYF. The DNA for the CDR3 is TGTGCCAGCAGCCCGGGGGGAGGGACAGGAGCAAACACCATATATTTT.

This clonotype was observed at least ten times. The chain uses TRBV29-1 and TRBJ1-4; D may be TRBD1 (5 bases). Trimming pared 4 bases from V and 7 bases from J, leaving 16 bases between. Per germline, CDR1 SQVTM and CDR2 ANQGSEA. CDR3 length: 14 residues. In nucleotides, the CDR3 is TGCAGCGTTGCCCCGTCCGGGGCGGGTGAAAAACTGTTTTTT. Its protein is CSVAPSGAGEKLFF.

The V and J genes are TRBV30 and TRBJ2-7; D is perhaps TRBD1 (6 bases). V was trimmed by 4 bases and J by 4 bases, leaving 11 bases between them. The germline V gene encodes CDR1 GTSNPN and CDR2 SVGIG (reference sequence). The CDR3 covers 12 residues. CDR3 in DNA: TGTGCCTGGAACCTTCAGGGGTACGAGCAGTACTTC. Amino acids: CAWNLQGYEQYF.

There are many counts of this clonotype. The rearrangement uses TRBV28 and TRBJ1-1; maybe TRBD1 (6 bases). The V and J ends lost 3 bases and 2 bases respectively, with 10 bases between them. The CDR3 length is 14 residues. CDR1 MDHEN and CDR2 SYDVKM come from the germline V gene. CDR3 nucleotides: TGTGCCAGCAGTTTCAGGGGAGGTAACACTGAAGCTTTCTTT. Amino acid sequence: CASSFRGGNTEAFF.

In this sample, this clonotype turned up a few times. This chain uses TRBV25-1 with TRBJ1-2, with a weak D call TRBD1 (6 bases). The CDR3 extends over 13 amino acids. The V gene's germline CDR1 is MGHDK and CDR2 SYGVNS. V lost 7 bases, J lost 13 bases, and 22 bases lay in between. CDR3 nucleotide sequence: TGTGCCAGCACCCAGCCCGGACAGAGATCCCTCACCTTC. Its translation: CASTQPGQRSLTF.

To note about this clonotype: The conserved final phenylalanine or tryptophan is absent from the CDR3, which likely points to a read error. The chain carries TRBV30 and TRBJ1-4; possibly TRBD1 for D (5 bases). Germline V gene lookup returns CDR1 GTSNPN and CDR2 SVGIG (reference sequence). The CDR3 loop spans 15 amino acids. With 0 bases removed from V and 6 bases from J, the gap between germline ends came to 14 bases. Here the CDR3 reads CAWSVRGLGDEKLFL. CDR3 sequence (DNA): TGTGCCTGGAGTGTACGTGGATTAGGGGATGAAAAACTGTTTTTA.

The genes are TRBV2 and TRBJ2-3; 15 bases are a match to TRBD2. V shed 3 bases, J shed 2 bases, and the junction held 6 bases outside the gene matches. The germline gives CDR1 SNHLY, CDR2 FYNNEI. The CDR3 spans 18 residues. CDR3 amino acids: CASSDIGLAGGPTDTQYF. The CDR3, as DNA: TGTGCCAGCAGTGATATTGGACTAGCGGGAGGGCCCACAGATACGCAGTATTTT.

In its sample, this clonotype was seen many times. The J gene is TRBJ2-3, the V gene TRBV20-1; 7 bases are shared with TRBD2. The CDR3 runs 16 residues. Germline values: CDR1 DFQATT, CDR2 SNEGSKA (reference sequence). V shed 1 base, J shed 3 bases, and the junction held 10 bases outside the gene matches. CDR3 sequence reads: CSARAGGVRRTDTQYF. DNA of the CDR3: TGCAGTGCTAGAGCGGGAGGAGTTAGGCGGACAGATACGCAGTATTTT.

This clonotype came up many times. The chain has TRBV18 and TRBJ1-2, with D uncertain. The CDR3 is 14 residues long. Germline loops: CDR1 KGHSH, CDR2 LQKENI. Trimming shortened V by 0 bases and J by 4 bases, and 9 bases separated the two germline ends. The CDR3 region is CASSPPWDSYGYTF. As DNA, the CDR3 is TGTGCCAGCTCACCACCGTGGGATAGCTATGGCTACACCTTC.

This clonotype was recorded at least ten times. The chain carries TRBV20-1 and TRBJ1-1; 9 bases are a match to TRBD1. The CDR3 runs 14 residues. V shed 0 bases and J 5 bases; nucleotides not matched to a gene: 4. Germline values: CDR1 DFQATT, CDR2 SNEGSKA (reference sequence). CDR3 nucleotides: TGCAGTGCTAGAGATGGGACAGGGAGGACTGAAGCTTTCTTT. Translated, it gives CSARDGTGRTEAFF.

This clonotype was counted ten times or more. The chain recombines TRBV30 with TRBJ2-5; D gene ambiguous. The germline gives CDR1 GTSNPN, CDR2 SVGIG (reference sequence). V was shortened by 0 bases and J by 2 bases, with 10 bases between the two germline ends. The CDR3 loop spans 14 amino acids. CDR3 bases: TGTGCCTGGAGTGTAGGTAGGCAGCAAGAGACCCAGTACTTC. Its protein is CAWSVGRQQETQYF.

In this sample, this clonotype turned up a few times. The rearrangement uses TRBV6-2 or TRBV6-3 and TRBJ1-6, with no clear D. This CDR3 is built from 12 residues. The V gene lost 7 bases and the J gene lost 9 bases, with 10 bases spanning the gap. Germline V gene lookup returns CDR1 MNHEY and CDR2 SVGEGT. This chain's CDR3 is CASTAASSPLHF. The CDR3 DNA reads TGTGCCAGCACAGCGGCGTCTTCACCCCTCCACTTT.

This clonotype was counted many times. In DNA, the CDR3 is TGTGCCTGGAGTGTAGGGCTAGCGGGATCCTACAATGAGCAGTTCTTC. Translating it yields CAWSVGLAGSYNEQFF. The chain carries TRBV30 and TRBJ2-1; 9 nucleotides agree with TRBD2. The V and J ends lost 0 bases and 1 base, in that order; junction bases with no gene match: 4. The CDR3 covers 16 residues. Germline lookup yields CDR1 GTSNPN and CDR2 SVGIG (reference sequence).

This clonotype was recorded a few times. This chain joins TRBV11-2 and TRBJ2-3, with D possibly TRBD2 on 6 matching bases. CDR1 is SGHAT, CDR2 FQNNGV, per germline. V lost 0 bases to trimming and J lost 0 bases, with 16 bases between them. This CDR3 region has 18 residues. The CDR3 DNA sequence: TGTGCCAGCAGCTTAGAGCCAGGGAGGAGGTTTAGCACAGATACGCAGTATTTT. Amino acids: CASSLEPGRRFSTDTQYF.

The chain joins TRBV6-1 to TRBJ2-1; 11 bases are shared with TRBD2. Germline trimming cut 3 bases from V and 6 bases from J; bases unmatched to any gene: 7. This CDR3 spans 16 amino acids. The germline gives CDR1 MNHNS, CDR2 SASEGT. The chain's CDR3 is CASSETGTSGTNEQFF. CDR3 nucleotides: TGTGCCAGCAGTGAGACCGGGACTAGCGGTACCAATGAGCAGTTCTTC.

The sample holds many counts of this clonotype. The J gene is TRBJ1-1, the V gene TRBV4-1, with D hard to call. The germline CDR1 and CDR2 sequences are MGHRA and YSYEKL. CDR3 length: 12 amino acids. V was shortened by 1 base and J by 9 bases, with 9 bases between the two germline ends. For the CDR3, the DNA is TGCGCCAGCAGCCAAGTCGGCGAGAAAGCTTTCTTT. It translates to CASSQVGEKAFF.

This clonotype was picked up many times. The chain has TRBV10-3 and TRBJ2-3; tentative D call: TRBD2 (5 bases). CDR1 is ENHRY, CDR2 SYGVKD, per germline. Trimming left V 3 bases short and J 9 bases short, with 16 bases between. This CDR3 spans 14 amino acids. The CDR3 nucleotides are TGTGCCATCAGTGACCCCGGGGAGTCACGAACGCAGTATTTT. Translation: CAISDPGESRTQYF.

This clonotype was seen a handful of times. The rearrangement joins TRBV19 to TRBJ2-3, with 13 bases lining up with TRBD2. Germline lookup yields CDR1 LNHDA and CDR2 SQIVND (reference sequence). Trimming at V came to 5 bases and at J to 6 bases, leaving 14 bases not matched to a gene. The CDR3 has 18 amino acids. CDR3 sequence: CASSPTPRTSGSPDTQYF. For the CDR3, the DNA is TGTGCCAGTAGTCCAACCCCACGGACTAGCGGGAGTCCCGATACGCAGTATTTT.

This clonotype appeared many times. Here the CDR3 reads CASSLFSGVQETQYF. CDR3 nucleotides: TGTGCCAGCAGCTTATTTTCAGGGGTACAAGAGACCCAGTACTTC. V is TRBV11-2 and J is TRBJ2-5; the D gene is possibly TRBD1 (6 bases). The germline V gene encodes CDR1 SGHAT and CDR2 FQNNGV. With 2 bases removed from V and 2 bases from J, the gap between germline ends came to 12 bases. This CDR3 contains 15 residues.

The CDR3 DNA sequence: TGTGCCAGCAGCTTGGTTAGCGTCCTAGCGGGGGGTATGGAGGGGCGGTTCTTC. Translating it yields CASSLVSVLAGGMEGRFF. The J gene is TRBJ2-1, the V gene TRBV7-2; TRBD2 matches 11 bases. This CDR3 is 18 amino acids long. The germline CDR1 and CDR2 sequences are SGHTA and FQGNSA. V dropped 3 bases and J dropped 15; count of bases not matched to a gene: 22.

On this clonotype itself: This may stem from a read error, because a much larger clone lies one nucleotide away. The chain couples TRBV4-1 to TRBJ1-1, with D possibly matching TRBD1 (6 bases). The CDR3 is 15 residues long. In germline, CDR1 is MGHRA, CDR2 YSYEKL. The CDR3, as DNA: TGCGCCAGCAGCCAAGATAGTCAGGGGCACACTGAAGCTTACTTT. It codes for CASSQDSQGHTEAYF.

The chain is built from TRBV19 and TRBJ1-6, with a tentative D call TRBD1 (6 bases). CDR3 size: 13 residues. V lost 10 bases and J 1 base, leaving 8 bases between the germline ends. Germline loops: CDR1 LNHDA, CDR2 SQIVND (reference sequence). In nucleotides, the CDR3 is TGTGCCACCCAGGGGTCCTATAATTCACCCCTCCACTTT. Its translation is CATQGSYNSPLHF. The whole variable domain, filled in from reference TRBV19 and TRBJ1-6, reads DGGITQSPKYLFRKEGQNVTLSCEQNLNHDAMYWYRQDPGQGLRLIYYSQIVNDFQKGDIAEGYSVSREKKESFPLTVTSAQKNPTAFYLCATQGSYNSPLHFGNGTRLTVT.

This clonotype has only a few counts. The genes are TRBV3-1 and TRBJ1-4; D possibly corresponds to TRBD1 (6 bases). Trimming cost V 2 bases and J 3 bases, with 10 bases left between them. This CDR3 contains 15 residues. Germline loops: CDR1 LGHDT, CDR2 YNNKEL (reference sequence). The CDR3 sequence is CASSQRQVANEKLFF. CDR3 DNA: TGTGCCAGCAGCCAACGACAGGTAGCTAATGAAAAACTGTTTTTT. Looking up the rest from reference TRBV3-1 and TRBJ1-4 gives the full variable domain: DTAVSQTPKYLVTQMGNDKSIKCEQNLGHDTMYWYKQDSKKFLKIMFSYNNKELIINETVPNRFSPKSPDKAHLNLHINSLELGDSAVYFCASSQRQVANEKLFFGSGTQLSVL.

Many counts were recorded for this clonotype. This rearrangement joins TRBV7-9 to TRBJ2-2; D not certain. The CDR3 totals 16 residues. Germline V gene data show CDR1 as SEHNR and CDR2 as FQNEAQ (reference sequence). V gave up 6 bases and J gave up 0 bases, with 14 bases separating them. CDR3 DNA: TGTGCCAGCAGGCGACCGGACGGAACGAACACCGGGGAGCTGTTTTTT. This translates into CASRRPDGTNTGELFF.